What follows are 2 T cell receptor beta chains derived from one specimen sequenced in a study of T cell changes during pregnancy in multiple sclerosis. Measured with immunoSEQ multiplex PCR; TCRdb has only the in-frame clones, and not every one. This table has roughly 40,000 clones, 80% to 95% appearing once. The sequenced sample was CD4+ T cells from peripheral blood mononuclear cells, obtained in the first trimester of pregnancy. Receptors originate from a female donor with multiple sclerosis, enrolled in a pregnancy study.

The chain carries TRBV18 and TRBJ1-1; D unresolved. V lost 0 bases to trimming and J lost 4 bases, with 12 bases between them. The germline gives CDR1 KGHSH, CDR2 LQKENI. The CDR3 loop spans 15 amino acids. The CDR3 is CASSPPEGAGTEAFF. Here the CDR3 DNA reads TGTGCCAGCTCACCACCGGAGGGCGCGGGCACTGAAGCTTTCTTT.

This clone has a handful of counts. This rearrangement joins TRBV19 to TRBJ2-6, with D unclear. V was trimmed by 10 bases and J by 1 base, leaving 11 bases between them. The CDR3 consists of 14 residues. Germline CDR1 reads LNHDA; CDR2 reads SQIVND (reference sequence). This CDR3 is CATTPGSGANVLTF. CDR3 bases: TGTGCCACCACGCCAGGATCTGGGGCCAACGTCCTGACTTTC.